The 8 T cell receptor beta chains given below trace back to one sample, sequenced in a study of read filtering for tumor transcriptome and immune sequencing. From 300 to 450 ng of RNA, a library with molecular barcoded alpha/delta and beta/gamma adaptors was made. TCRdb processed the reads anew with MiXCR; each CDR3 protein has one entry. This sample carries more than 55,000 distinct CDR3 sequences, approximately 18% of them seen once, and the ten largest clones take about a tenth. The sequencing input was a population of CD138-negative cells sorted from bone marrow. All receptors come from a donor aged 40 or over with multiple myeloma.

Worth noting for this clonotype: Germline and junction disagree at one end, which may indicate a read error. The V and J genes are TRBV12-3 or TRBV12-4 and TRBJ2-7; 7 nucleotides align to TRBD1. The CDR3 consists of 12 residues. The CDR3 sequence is CTSSRQGYEQYF. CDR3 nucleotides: TGTACCAGCAGCCGACAGGGATACGAGCAGTACTTC.

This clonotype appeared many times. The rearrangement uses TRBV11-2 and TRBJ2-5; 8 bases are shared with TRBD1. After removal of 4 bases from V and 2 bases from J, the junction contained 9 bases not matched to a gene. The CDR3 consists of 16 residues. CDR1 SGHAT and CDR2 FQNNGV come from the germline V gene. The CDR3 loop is CASSSGARQGQETQYF. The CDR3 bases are TGTGCCAGCAGCTCCGGCGCCAGACAGGGGCAAGAGACCCAGTACTTC. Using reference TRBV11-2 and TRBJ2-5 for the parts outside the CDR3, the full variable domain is EAGVAQSPRYKIIEKRQSVAFWCNPISGHATLYWYQQILGQGPKLLIQFQNNGVVDDSQLPKDRFSAERLKGVDSTLKIQPAKLEDSAVYLCASSSGARQGQETQYFGPGTRLLVL.

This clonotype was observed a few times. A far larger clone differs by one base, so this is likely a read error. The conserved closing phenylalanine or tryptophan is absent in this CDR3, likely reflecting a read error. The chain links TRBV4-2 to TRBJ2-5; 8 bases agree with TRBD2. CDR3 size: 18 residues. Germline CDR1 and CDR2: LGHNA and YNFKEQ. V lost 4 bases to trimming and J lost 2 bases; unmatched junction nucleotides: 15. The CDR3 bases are TGTGCCAGCAGCCGGAGAAGCGGGAGCATGATTCGGCAAGAGACCCAGTACCTC. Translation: CASSRRSGSMIRQETQYL.

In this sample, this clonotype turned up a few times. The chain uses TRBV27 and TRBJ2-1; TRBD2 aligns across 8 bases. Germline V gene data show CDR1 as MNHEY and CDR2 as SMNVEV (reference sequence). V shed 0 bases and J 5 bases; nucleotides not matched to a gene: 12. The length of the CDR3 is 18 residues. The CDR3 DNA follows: TGTGCCAGCAGTTTATCGAATCTCCGACTAGCGAAGGACAATGAGCAGTTCTTC. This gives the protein CASSLSNLRLAKDNEQFF.

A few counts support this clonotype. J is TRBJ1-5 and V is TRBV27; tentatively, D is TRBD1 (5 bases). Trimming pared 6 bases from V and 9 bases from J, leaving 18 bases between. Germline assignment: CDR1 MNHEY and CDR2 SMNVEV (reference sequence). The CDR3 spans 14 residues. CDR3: CASSTTAALGPQHF. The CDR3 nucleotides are TGTGCCAGCAGCACGACAGCTGCTCTGGGGCCCCAGCATTTT.

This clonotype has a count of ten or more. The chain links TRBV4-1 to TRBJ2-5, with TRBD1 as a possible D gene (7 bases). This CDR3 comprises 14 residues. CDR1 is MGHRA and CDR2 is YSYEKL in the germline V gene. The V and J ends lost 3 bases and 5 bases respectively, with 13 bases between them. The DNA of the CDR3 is TGCGCCAGCAGCCAGCAGGGGGGAAGGGAGACCCAGTACTTC. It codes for CASSQQGGRETQYF.

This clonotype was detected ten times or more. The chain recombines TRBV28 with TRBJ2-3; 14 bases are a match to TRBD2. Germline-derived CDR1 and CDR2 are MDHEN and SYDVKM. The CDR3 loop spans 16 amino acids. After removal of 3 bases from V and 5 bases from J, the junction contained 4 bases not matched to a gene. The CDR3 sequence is CASSLGLAGVGDTQYF. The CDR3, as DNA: TGTGCCAGCAGTTTGGGACTAGCGGGAGTTGGAGATACGCAGTATTTT.

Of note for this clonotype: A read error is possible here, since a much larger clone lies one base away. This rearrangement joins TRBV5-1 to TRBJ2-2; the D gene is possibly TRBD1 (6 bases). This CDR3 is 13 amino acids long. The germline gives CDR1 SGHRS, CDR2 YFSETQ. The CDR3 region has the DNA TGCGCCAGCAGCTCCAGGGACACCGGGGCGCTGTTTTTT. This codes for CASSSRDTGALFF. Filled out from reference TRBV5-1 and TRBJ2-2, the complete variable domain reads KAGVTQTPRYLIKTRGQQVTLSCSPISGHRSVSWYQQTPGQGLQFLFEYFSETQRNKGNFPGRFSGRQFSNSRSEMNVSTLELGDSALYLCASSSRDTGALFFGEGSRLTVL.